This is a list of T cell receptor beta chains from one sample in a study of blood T cell repertoires in COVID-19. Using immunoSEQ multiplex PCR, the repertoire was profiled, and TCRdb retains in-frame clones only, with some absent. The table has approximately 190,000 clones, 65% to 85% seen once. The sequencing input was PBMCs or T cells enriched from blood (not recorded which). All receptors come from a woman younger than 45 who had been exposed to COVID-19. CDR3s include the opening cysteine and the closing phenylalanine or tryptophan. A D gene is named only where the DNA matches it firmly. Clone size appears in some rows only: once, few, many, or a class for an expanded clone.

J gene,V gene,D gene,clone size,CDR3 DNA,CDR3 protein
TRBJ2-1,TRBV9,TRBD2,.,TGTGCCAGCAGCTACCCGGGGGGGGCCCGCAATGAGCAGTTCTTC,CASSYPGGARNEQFF
TRBJ2-7,TRBV5-4,.,.,TGTGCCAGCAGCTTGGCGTTTAGTGACTACGAGCAGTACTTC,CASSLAFSDYEQYF
TRBJ1-5,TRBV7-8,TRBD1,.,TGTGCCAGCAGCTTAGTTTCCAGGGGGCGGGCTCAGCCCCAGCATTTT,CASSLVSRGRAQPQHF
TRBJ1-1,TRBV7-6,TRBD1,.,TGTGCCAGCAGCCCCAGGGGGAGGTACACTGAAGCTTTCTTT,CASSPRGRYTEAFF
TRBJ1-2,TRBV6-5,TRBD1,.,TGTGCCAGCAGTTCGGACAGGCTTTTAGAGGGCTACACCTTC,CASSSDRLLEGYTF
TRBJ1-1,TRBV7-6,.,.,TGTGCCAGCAGCCCAACCTCTGCGGGCCCGAATGAAGCTTTCTTT,CASSPTSAGPNEAFF
TRBJ2-3,TRBV4-1,TRBD2,.,TGCGCCAGCAGCCAAGAAAGTCTAGCGGGGAGAGATACGCAGTATTTT,CASSQESLAGRDTQYF
TRBJ1-1,TRBV15,.,few,TGTGCCACCAGCAGAGAGGCAGTTGAAGCTTTCTTT,CATSREAVEAFF
TRBJ2-2,TRBV9,TRBD2,.,TGTGCCAGCAGCGTAGGGCAGCGGGGGGTAACCGGGGAGCTGTTTTTT,CASSVGQRGVTGELFF
TRBJ1-1,TRBV7-2,.,many,TGTGCCAGCAGCTCAAACGGTCGTTCTGAAGCTTTCTTT,CASSSNGRSEAFF
TRBJ2-3,TRBV21-1,.,.,TGTGCCAGCAGCACCGGGACAGGGGGCCCCTTGAGCACAGATACGCAGTATTTT,CASSTGTGGPLSTDTQYF
TRBJ2-2,TRBV6-1,TRBD1,.,TGTGCCAGCAGTGAAGCGAGACAGGGGGGGACCGGGGAGCTGTTTTTT,CASSEARQGGTGELFF
TRBJ1-2,TRBV7-2,TRBD1,.,TGTGCCAGCAGCTTAGGGCCGCAGGGGGCGCGTGGCTACACCTTC,CASSLGPQGARGYTF
TRBJ1-6,TRBV5-4,TRBD1,.,TGTGCCAGCAGCTTGGCCGGGACAGGGGTATCACCCCTCCACTTT,CASSLAGTGVSPLHF
TRBJ1-3,TRBV13,.,.,TGTGCCAGCAGCCACAGGGACACCATATATTTT,CASSHRDTIYF
TRBJ1-2,TRBV5-4,.,.,TGTGCCAGCAGCTTGGTTCAGGGAGGGTCCTATTATGGCTACACCTTC,CASSLVQGGSYYGYTF
TRBJ1-5,TRBV19,.,.,TGTGCCAGTAGTATGGGGGCGATGAATCAGCCCCAGCATTTT,CASSMGAMNQPQHF
TRBJ1-2,TRBV6-5,TRBD1,.,TGTGCCACGACAGGGACCCGCTATGGCTACACCTTC,CATTGTRYGYTF
TRBJ1-5,TRBV7-2,.,.,TGTGCCAGCAGCTTAGCTGTAGGGGATCAGCCCCAGCATTTT,CASSLAVGDQPQHF
TRBJ1-1,TRBV30,.,.,TGTGCCTGGGGCATAGCGGGATTTAAGTTGAGGACTGAAGCTTTCTTT,CAWGIAGFKLRTEAFF
TRBJ1-2,TRBV12-5,.,.,TGTGCTAGTGGTCCCCCTCCGGGACGGGGGAACTATGGCTACACCTTC,CASGPPPGRGNYGYTF
TRBJ1-1,TRBV18,.,.,TGTGCCAGCTCAGTTACAAAACCGGGGGGCACTGAAGCTTTCTTT,CASSVTKPGGTEAFF
TRBJ1-1,TRBV19,TRBD1,.,TGTGCCAGTAGTATAGTCGACAGGGGGTTTGAAGCTTTCTTT,CASSIVDRGFEAFF
TRBJ2-2,TRBV4-3,TRBD2,.,TGCGCCAGCAGCCCCGGCCCGGGGGGGATTAGCGGCACATCCGGGGAGCTGTTTTTT,CASSPGPGGISGTSGELFF
TRBJ1-3,TRBV7-9,.,.,TGTGCCAGCAGCTTATCTACCCGACACCCCTTCTCTGGAAACACCATATATTTT,CASSLSTRHPFSGNTIYF
TRBJ2-1,TRBV3-1/TRBV3-2,.,.,TGTGCCAGCAGCCAAGATGGGCTAGCCAATGGGGATGAGCAGTTCTTC,CASSQDGLANGDEQFF
TRBJ1-3,TRBV4-1,.,.,TGCGCCAGCAGCCAAGATTTAGCGCACAGAACCATATATTTT,CASSQDLAHRTIYF
TRBJ2-1,TRBV7-3,TRBD2,.,TGTGCCAGCAGCTTAACGTTCCTAGCGGGGGGGCGGAATGAGCAGTTCTTC,CASSLTFLAGGRNEQFF
TRBJ2-7,TRBV21-1,.,.,TGTGCCAGCGGCCAGTGTCGAAGGGGGTGGCACGAGCAGTACTTC,CASGQCRRGWHEQYF
TRBJ1-3,TRBV20-1,.,.,TGCAGTGCTAGTTCCGGGAGCTCTGGAAACACCATATATTTT,CSASSGSSGNTIYF
TRBJ2-1,TRBV5-4,TRBD2,.,TGTGCCAGCAGCTCCCAGCGGGGTAACAATGAGCAGTTCTTC,CASSSQRGNNEQFF
TRBJ2-7,TRBV10-2,.,.,TGCGCCAGCAGTGGGGGGCCCGAGCAGTACTTC,CASSGGPEQYF
TRBJ1-4,TRBV5-1,.,.,TGCGCCAGCAACCCCACCGGGTTGGAAAAACTGTTTTTT,CASNPTGLEKLFF
TRBJ1-6,TRBV5-1,.,few,TGCGCCAGCAGGTCGTCTAATTCACCCCTCCACTTT,CASRSSNSPLHF
TRBJ1-6,TRBV5-4,.,once,TGTGCCAGCAGCGCAGGGCACAATTCACCCCTCCACTTT,CASSAGHNSPLHF
TRBJ2-1,TRBV6-5,.,.,TGTGCCAGCAGTTACGGCGGGGCAAATGAGCAGTTCTTC,CASSYGGANEQFF
TRBJ2-1,TRBV14,.,.,TGTGCCAGCAGCCAAGAAGCCGGCGGGGACAATGAGCAGTTCTTC,CASSQEAGGDNEQFF
TRBJ2-7,TRBV19,TRBD2,.,TGTGCCAGTAGTTTTCTAGCGGGACCGACCTCTCCGTACGAGCAGTACTTC,CASSFLAGPTSPYEQYF
TRBJ1-2,TRBV14,.,.,TGTGCCAGCAGCCAATCCGGGGGAGGCGGCTATGGCTACACCTTC,CASSQSGGGGYGYTF
TRBJ1-1,TRBV9,.,.,TGTGCCAGCAGCCCAGGCATAGGGGAAGGGAACACTGAAGCTTTCTTT,CASSPGIGEGNTEAFF
TRBJ2-7,TRBV10-1,.,.,TGCGCCAGCAGTGAGTCGTCCAGGGGAGAGCAGTACTTC,CASSESSRGEQYF
TRBJ1-1,TRBV4-2,.,few,TGTGCCAGCAGCCAAGATTTTGCGGGATACACTGAAGCTTTCTTT,CASSQDFAGYTEAFF
TRBJ1-2,TRBV5-1,TRBD1,once,TGCGCCAGCAGCTTGGTCGAGGGGACAGGGACTAACTATGGCTACACCTTC,CASSLVEGTGTNYGYTF
TRBJ2-2,TRBV5-1,.,.,TGCGCCAGCAGGGCCCCAGGCACCGGGGAGCTGTTTTTT,CASRAPGTGELFF
TRBJ1-1,TRBV12-3/TRBV12-4,.,.,TGTGCCAGCAGTTTGAGGAACACTGAAGCTTTCTTT,CASSLRNTEAFF
TRBJ1-1,TRBV27,.,.,TGTGCCAGCAGTTTAATGGGGGCGATCACTGAAGCTTTCTTT,CASSLMGAITEAFF
TRBJ1-1,TRBV3-1/TRBV3-2,.,few,TGTGCCAGCAGCCGATCGGGGTTGAACACTGAAGCTTTCTTT,CASSRSGLNTEAFF
TRBJ2-1,TRBV5-5,TRBD1,.,TGTGCCAGCAGCCCGGGACAGAGCTCCTACAATGAGCAGTTCTTC,CASSPGQSSYNEQFF